The T cell receptor beta chain under discussion was sequenced for a study of T cells in Graves' hyperthyroidism and ophthalmopathy. The overall study: Peripheral blood sampling occurred at initial diagnosis, before any treatment. Study-wide results and caveats: Most thyroid clonotypes expanded above 0.001 appeared in blood too.

Clinical symptoms, serum thyroxine and TRAb, thyroid ultrasound and orbital computed tomography were used for the diagnoses. A roughly 10 ml volume of fresh peripheral blood provided the PBMCs. V lost 1 base to trimming and J lost 2 bases; unmatched junction nucleotides: 0. CDR1 and CDR2 (germline): LGHDT, YNNKEL (reference sequence). CDR3 size: 14 residues. The source material, RNA transcripts, was used to amplify TCR beta CDR3 regions. Researchers ran a first-round RT-PCR on the TCR CDR3 using the HTBI primer set. TCRdb re-derived calls from the multiplex PCR reads in MiXCR, one entry per CDR3 protein. The data contain 500,000 to 600,000 distinct CDR3 sequences, 15% to 20% of them singletons. This clonotype appeared many times. As yet, its antigen is unknown.

The J gene is TRBJ1-2, the V gene TRBV3-1; 8 bases match TRBD1. The sequencing sample was made of blood. This clonotype was obtained from a man aged 40-49 years with Graves' ophthalmopathy. Here the CDR3 DNA reads TGTGCCAGCAGCCAAGGGACAGGGAACTATGGCTACACCTTC. This codes for CASSQGTGNYGYTF.